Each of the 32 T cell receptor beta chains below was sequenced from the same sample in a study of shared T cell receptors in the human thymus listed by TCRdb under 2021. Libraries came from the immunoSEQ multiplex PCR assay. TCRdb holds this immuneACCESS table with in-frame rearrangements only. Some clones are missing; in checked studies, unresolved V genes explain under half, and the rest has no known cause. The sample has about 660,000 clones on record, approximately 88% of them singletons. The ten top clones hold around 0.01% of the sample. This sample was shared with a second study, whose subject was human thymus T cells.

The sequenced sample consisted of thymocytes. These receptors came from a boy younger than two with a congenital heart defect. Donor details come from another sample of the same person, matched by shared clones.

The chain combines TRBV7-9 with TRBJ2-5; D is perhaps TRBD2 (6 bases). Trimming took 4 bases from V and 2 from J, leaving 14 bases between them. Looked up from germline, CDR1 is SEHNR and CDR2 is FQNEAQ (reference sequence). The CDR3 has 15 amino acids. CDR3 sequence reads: CASSYSSGTQETQYF. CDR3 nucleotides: TGTGCCAGCAGCTATAGCTCAGGGACTCAAGAGACCCAGTACTTC.

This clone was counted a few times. The CDR3 DNA is TGTGCCAGCGGCGGGGGAACGCGGGGTGAAAAACTGTTTTTT. Its translation is CASGGGTRGEKLFF. V and J are TRBV14 and TRBJ1-4, with D tentatively TRBD1 (5 bases). The germline V gene has CDR1 SGHDN and CDR2 FVKESK. The CDR3 has 14 amino acids. Trimming took 8 bases from V and 7 from J, leaving 17 bases between them.

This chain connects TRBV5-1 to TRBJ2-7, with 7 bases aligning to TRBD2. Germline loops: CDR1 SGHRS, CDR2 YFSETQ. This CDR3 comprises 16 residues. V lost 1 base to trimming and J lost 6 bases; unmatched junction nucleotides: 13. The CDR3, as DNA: TGCGCCAGCAGCTTGAGGGGCATCGGGACTACGAGCGAGCAGTACTTC. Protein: CASSLRGIGTTSEQYF.

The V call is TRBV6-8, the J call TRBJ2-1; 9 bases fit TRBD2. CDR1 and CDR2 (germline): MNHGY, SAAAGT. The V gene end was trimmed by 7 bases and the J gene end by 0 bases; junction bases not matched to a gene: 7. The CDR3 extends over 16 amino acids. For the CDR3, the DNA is TGTGCCAGCATCGGGACTAGCTGCCTCTCCTACAATGAGCAGTTCTTC. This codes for CASIGTSCLSYNEQFF.

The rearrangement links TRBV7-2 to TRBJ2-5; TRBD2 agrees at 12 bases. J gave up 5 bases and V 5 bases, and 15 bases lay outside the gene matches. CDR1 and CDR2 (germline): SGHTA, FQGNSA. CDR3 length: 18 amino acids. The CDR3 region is CASSPQPTSGSRYETQYF. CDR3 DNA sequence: TGTGCCAGCAGCCCCCAGCCGACTAGCGGGAGTAGATATGAGACCCAGTACTTC. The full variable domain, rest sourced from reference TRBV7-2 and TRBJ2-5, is GAGVSQSPSNKVTEKGKDVELRCDPISGHTALYWYRQSLGQGLEFLIYFQGNSAPDKSGLPSDRFSAERTGGSVSTLTIQRTQQEDSAVYLCASSPQPTSGSRYETQYFGPGTRLLVL.

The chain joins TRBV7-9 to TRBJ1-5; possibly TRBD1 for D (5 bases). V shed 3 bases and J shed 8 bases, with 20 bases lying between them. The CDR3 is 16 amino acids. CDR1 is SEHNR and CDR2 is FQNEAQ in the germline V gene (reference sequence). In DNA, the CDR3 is TGTGCCAGCAGCTTGGCCGGGAGGGCAATGGGGGAGCCCCAGCATTTT. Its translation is CASSLAGRAMGEPQHF. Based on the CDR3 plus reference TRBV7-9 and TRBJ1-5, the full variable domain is DTGVSQNPRHKITKRGQNVTFRCDPISEHNRLYWYRQTLGQGPEFLTYFQNEAQLEKSRLLSDRFSAERPKGSFSTLEIQRTEQGDSAMYLCASSLAGRAMGEPQHFGDGTRLSIL.

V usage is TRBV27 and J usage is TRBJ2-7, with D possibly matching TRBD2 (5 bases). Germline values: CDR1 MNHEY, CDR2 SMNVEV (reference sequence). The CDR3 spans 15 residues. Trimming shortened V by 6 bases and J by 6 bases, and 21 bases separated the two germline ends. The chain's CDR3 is CASSPGERLVSEQYF. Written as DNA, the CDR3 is TGTGCCAGCAGCCCGGGCGAGCGGCTTGTTAGCGAGCAGTACTTC.

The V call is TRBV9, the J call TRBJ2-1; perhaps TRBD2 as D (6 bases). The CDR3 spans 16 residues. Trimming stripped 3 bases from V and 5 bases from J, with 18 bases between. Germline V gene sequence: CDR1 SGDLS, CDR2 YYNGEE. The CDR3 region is CASSAQQRASNNEQFF. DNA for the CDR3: TGTGCCAGCAGCGCTCAACAGCGGGCCAGCAACAATGAGCAGTTCTTC. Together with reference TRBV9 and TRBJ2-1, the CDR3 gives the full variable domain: DSGVTQTPKHLITATGQRVTLRCSPRSGDLSVYWYQQSLDQGLQFLIQYYNGEERAKGNILERFSAQQFPDLHSELNLSSLELGDSALYFCASSAQQRASNNEQFFGPGTRLTVL.

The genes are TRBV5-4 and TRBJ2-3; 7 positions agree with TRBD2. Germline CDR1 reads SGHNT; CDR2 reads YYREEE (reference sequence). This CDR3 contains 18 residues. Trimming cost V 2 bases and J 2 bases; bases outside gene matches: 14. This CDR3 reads CASSFRPRTSEFTDTQYF. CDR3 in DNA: TGTGCCAGCAGCTTTAGGCCTCGTACTAGCGAATTCACAGATACGCAGTATTTT.

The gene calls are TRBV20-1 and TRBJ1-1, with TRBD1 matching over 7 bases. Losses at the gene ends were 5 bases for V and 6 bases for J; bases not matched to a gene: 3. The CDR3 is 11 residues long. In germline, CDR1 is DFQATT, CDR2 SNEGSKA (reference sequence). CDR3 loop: CSAPDRSEAFF. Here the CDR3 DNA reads TGCAGTGCTCCGGACAGGTCTGAAGCTTTCTTT.

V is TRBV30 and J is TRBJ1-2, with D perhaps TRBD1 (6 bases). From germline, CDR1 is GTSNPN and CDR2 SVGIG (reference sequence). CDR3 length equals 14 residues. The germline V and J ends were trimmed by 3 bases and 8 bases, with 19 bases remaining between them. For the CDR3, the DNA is TGTGCCTGGAGCCCCAGGGGTGGCGGAGGAGGCTACACCTTC. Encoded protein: CAWSPRGGGGGYTF.

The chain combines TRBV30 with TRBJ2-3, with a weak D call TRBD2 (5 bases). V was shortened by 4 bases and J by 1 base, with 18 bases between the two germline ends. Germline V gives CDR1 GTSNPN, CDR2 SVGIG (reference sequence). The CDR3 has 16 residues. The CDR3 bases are TGTGCCTGGACCCTTAAGTACCGGGGAGGCACAGATACGCAGTATTTT. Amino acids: CAWTLKYRGGTDTQYF.

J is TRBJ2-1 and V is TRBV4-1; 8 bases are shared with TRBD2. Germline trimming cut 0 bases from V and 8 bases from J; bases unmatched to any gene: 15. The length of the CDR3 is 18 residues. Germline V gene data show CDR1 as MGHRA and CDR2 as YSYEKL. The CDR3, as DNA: TGCGCCAGCAGCCAAGATTTAATTAACGGGAGGGCCCGAGATGAGCAGTTCTTC. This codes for CASSQDLINGRARDEQFF.

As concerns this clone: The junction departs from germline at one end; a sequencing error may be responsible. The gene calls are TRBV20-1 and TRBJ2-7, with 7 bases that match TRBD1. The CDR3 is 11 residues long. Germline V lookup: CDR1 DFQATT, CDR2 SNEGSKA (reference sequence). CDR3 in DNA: TGCAGTGCTCGAGACAGGGTCGAGCAGTACTTC. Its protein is CSARDRVEQYF.

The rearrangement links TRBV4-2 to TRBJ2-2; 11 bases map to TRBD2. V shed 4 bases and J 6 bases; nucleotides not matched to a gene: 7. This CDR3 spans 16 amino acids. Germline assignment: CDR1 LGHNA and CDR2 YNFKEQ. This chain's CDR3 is CASSRNTSGRPGELFF. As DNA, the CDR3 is TGTGCCAGCAGCCGGAATACTAGCGGGAGACCCGGGGAGCTGTTTTTT.

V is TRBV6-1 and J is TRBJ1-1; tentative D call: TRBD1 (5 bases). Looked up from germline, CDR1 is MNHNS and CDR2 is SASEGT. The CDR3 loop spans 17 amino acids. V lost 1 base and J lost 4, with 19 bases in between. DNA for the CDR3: TGTGCCAGCAGTGAAGGGGGGGGTGAGGGAAAGGGCACTGAAGCTTTCTTT. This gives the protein CASSEGGGEGKGTEAFF.

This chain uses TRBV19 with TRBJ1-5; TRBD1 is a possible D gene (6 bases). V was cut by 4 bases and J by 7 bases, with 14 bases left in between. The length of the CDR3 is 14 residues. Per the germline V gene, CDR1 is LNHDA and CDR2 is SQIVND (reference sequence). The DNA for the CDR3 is TGTGCCAGTAGTAACAGGGTAGGACGACAGCCCCAGCATTTT. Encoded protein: CASSNRVGRQPQHF.

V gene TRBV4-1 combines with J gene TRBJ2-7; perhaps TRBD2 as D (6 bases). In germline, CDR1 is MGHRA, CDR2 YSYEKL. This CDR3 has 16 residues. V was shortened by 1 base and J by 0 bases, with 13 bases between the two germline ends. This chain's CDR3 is CASSQVSGGTSYEQYF. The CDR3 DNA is TGCGCCAGCAGCCAAGTCTCGGGCGGGACCTCCTACGAGCAGTACTTC.

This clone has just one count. CDR3 DNA: TGTGCCAGCAGTTTAGAGGTTCCCAGGGCCACAGATACGCAGTATTTT. Amino acids: CASSLEVPRATDTQYF. This chain connects TRBV28 to TRBJ2-3; D might be TRBD1 (5 bases). V shed 2 bases and J shed 2 bases, with 14 bases lying between them. Germline V lookup: CDR1 MDHEN, CDR2 SYDVKM. The CDR3 totals 16 residues.

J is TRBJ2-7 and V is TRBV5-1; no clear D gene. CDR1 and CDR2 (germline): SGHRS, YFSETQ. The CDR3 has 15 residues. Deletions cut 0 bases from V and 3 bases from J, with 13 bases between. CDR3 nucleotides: TGCGCCAGCAGCTTGGCCCAGCGCCCGAGCTACGAGCAGTACTTC. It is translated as CASSLAQRPSYEQYF.

The CDR3 loop is CASSPVGVQETQYF. The DNA for the CDR3 is TGTGCCAGCTCCCCGGTGGGCGTCCAAGAGACCCAGTACTTC. The chain couples TRBV18 to TRBJ2-5, with D unclear. CDR3 size: 14 residues. Germline CDR1 KGHSH, CDR2 LQKENI. Trimming shortened V by 6 bases and J by 1 base, and 12 bases separated the two germline ends.

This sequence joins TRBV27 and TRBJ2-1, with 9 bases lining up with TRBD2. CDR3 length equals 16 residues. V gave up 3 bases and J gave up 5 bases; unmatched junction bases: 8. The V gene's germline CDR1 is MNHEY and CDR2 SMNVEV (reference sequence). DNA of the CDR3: TGTGCCAGCAGTTTCGCTAGCGGGAAAGGGGACAATGAGCAGTTCTTC. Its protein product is CASSFASGKGDNEQFF.

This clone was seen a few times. CDR3 residues: CAISESRTTYEQYF. The CDR3 nucleotides read TGTGCCATCAGTGAGTCGAGGACAACCTACGAGCAGTACTTC. This chain connects TRBV10-3 to TRBJ2-7; D is perhaps TRBD1 (5 bases). V lost 0 bases, J lost 2 bases, and 8 bases lay in between. CDR1 is ENHRY, CDR2 SYGVKD, per germline. CDR3 length equals 14 residues.

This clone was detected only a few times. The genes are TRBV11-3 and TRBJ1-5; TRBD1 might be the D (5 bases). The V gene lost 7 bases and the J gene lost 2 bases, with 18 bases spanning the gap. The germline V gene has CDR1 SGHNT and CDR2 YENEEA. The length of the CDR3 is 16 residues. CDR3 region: CASIPGGGDGNQPQHF. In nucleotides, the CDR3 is TGTGCCAGCATCCCCGGGGGAGGGGATGGCAATCAGCCCCAGCATTTT.

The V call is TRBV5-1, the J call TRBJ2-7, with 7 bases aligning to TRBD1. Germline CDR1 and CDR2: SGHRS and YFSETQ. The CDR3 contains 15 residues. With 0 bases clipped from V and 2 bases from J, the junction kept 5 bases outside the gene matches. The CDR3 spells CASSLGTGNPYEQYF. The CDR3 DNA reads TGCGCCAGCAGCTTGGGGACAGGTAACCCCTACGAGCAGTACTTC. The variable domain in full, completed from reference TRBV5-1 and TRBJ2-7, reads KAGVTQTPRYLIKTRGQQVTLSCSPISGHRSVSWYQQTPGQGLQFLFEYFSETQRNKGNFPGRFSGRQFSNSRSEMNVSTLELGDSALYLCASSLGTGNPYEQYFGPGTRLTVT.

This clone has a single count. CDR3: CASSPLLSGRETQYF. The CDR3 DNA reads TGTGCCAGCAGCCCACTACTTAGCGGGAGAGAGACCCAGTACTTC. The V and J genes are TRBV11-2 and TRBJ2-5; TRBD2 matches 9 bases. The V segment lost 5 bases and the J segment 4 bases; nucleotides outside the gene matches: 8. This CDR3 comprises 15 residues. CDR1 and CDR2 from the germline V gene are SGHAT and FQNNGV.

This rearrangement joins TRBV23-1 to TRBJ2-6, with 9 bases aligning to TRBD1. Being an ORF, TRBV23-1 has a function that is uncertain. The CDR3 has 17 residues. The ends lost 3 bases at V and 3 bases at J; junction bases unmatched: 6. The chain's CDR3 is CASSHWDRVSGANVLTF. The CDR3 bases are TGCGCCAGCAGTCATTGGGACAGGGTTAGTGGGGCCAACGTCCTGACTTTC.

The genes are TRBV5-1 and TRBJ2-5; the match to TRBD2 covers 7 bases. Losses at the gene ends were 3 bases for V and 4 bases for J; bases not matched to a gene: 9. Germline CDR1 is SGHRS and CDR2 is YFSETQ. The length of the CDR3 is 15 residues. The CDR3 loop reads CASSSTGREGETQYF. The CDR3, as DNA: TGCGCCAGCAGCTCGACGGGCAGGGAGGGAGAGACCCAGTACTTC.

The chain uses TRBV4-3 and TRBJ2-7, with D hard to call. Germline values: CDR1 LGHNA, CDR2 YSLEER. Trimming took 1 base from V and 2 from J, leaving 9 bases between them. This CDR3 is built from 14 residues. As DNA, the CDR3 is TGCGCCAGCAGCCAAGTTCTGAGTACCTACGAGCAGTACTTC. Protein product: CASSQVLSTYEQYF.

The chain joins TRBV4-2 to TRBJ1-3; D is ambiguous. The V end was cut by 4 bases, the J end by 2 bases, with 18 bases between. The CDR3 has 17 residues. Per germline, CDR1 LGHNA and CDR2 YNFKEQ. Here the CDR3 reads CASSLSGEELTGNTIYF. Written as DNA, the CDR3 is TGTGCCAGCAGCCTCTCGGGTGAGGAACTTACTGGAAACACCATATATTTT.

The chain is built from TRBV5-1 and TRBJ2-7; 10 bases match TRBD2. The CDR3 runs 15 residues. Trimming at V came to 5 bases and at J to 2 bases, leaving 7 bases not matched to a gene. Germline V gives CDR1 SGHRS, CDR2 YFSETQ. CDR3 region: CASSSGLAATYEQYF. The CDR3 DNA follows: TGCGCCAGCAGTTCCGGACTAGCGGCCACCTACGAGCAGTACTTC. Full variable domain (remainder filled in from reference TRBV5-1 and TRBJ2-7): KAGVTQTPRYLIKTRGQQVTLSCSPISGHRSVSWYQQTPGQGLQFLFEYFSETQRNKGNFPGRFSGRQFSNSRSEMNVSTLELGDSALYLCASSSGLAATYEQYFGPGTRLTVT.

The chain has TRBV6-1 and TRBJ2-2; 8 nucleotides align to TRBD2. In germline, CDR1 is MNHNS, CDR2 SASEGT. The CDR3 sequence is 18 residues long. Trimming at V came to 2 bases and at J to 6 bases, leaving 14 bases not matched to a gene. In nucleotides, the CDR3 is TGTGCCAGCAGTGAAAATCTAGCGGGCCCTCTTGGTCCCGGGGAGCTGTTTTTT. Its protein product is CASSENLAGPLGPGELFF.